This record looks at one T cell receptor beta chain sequence and its context. This sample was taken from a study of cytomegalovirus exposure and HLA in healthy donors. With 5 bases clipped from V and 2 bases from J, the junction kept 5 bases outside the gene matches. The CDR3 is 15 residues long. Germline CDR1 and CDR2: MNHEY and SVGAGI. 13 Jbeta primers and 60 Vbeta primers were used for the PCR. TCRdb's copy holds only in-frame clones and misses some; the assay was immunoSEQ multiplex PCR. The sample records hundreds of thousands of clones, around 76% being singletons. The chain is built from TRBV6-5 and TRBJ2-7; 11 bases are a match to TRBD2. The source is a man aged 40-49 years in good health and CMV-seropositive. Sample: PBMCs. The CDR3 nucleotides are TGTGCCAGCAGTACCTCTAGCGGGGGGACCTACGAGCAGTACTTC. As protein: CASSTSSGGTYEQYF.